The 9 T cell receptor beta chains in this list originate from one sample, sequenced in a study of shared clonotypes between healthy human individuals. TCRdb's table, derived via immunoSEQ multiplex PCR, lists solely in-frame clones and lacks some. The sample holds over 400,000 clones, approximately 81% seen once. The sequenced material came from PBMCs. These TCRs come from a woman aged 40 to 49 in good health. Some clones in this sample may be carry-over from other donors' samples.

The rearrangement uses TRBV7-3 and TRBJ2-2; tentatively, D is TRBD2 (6 bases). V was shortened by 3 bases and J by 9 bases, with 11 bases between the two germline ends. Germline-derived CDR1 and CDR2 are SGHTA and FQGTGA. CDR3 length: 13 residues. DNA for the CDR3: TGTGCCAGCAGCTTCAGGGAGGCTTGGGAGCTGTTTTTT. Amino acid sequence: CASSFREAWELFF.

The rearrangement uses TRBV29-1 and TRBJ1-2, with a weak D call TRBD1 (5 bases). V was shortened by 2 bases and J by 1 base, with 11 bases between the two germline ends. Germline V lookup: CDR1 SQVTM, CDR2 ANQGSEA. The CDR3 extends over 14 amino acids. The CDR3 here is CSVEWRQINYGYTF. Written as DNA, the CDR3 is TGCAGCGTTGAATGGCGACAGATTAACTATGGCTACACCTTC. Filled out from reference TRBV29-1 and TRBJ1-2, the complete variable domain reads SAVISQKPSRDICQRGTSLTIQCQVDSQVTMMFWYRQQPGQSLTLIATANQGSEATYESGFVIDKFPISRPNLTFSTLTVSNMSPEDSSIYLCSVEWRQINYGYTFGSGTRLTVV.

V gene TRBV7-9 combines with J gene TRBJ2-2, with 10 bases that match TRBD2. The CDR3 loop spans 16 amino acids. V lost 5 bases, J lost 3 bases, and 6 bases stayed unmatched. The V gene's germline CDR1 is SEHNR and CDR2 FQNEAQ (reference sequence). CDR3 bases: TGTGCCAGCAGCCCTCCCGGGACTAGCGACACCGGGGAGCTGTTTTTT. Its protein product is CASSPPGTSDTGELFF.

CDR3 residues: CASSLWGTDTQYF. The CDR3 DNA is TGTGCCAGCAGTTTATGGGGCACAGATACGCAGTATTTT. The V gene is TRBV28, the J gene TRBJ2-3; no definite D call. Trimming took off 0 bases at V and 1 base at J, with 2 bases between the two ends. This CDR3 comprises 13 residues. The germline V gene encodes CDR1 MDHEN and CDR2 SYDVKM.

On this clone itself: A far larger clone differs by one base, so this is likely a read error. The same CDR3 arises from other DNA sequences in this sample as well. This chain links TRBV27 with TRBJ2-1; TRBD2 aligns across 9 bases. The CDR3 has 17 residues. Losses at the gene ends were 2 bases for V and 4 bases for J; bases not matched to a gene: 9. Germline V gene data show CDR1 as MNHEY and CDR2 as SMNVEV (reference sequence). The CDR3, as DNA: TGTGCCAGCAGTTTAGCTAGCGGGGCCTCAATATACAATGAGCAGTTCTTC. It yields the protein CASSLASGASIYNEQFF.

V is TRBV27 and J is TRBJ1-1; possibly TRBD1 for D (6 bases). Trimming removed 6 bases from V and 5 bases from J, with 22 bases in between. The germline gives CDR1 MNHEY, CDR2 SMNVEV (reference sequence). This CDR3 comprises 16 residues. Here the CDR3 DNA reads TGTGCCAGCAGCCTGAGGGGGGGAATTGGGGCTACTGAAGCTTTCTTT. Its protein product is CASSLRGGIGATEAFF.

The DNA for the CDR3 is TGTGCCAGCAGCTTAGGTTTTCAGGGGACTGAAGCTTTCTTT. Translated, it gives CASSLGFQGTEAFF. V and J are TRBV7-2 and TRBJ1-1, with D perhaps matching TRBD1 (6 bases). The germline CDR1 and CDR2 sequences are SGHTA and FQGNSA. Trimming pared 1 base from V and 5 bases from J, leaving 11 bases between. There are 14 residues in the CDR3.

The chain is built from TRBV7-9 and TRBJ2-3; TRBD1 is a possible D gene (6 bases). Germline CDR1 is SEHNR and CDR2 is FQNEAQ (reference sequence). Trimming shortened V by 5 bases and J by 4 bases, and 13 bases separated the two germline ends. CDR3 length: 14 amino acids. CDR3 residues: CASSGSGAADTQYF. The CDR3 DNA reads TGTGCCAGCAGCGGATCAGGGGCGGCAGATACGCAGTATTTT.

Concerning this clone: A far larger clone is one nucleotide away, so this likely arose from a read error. The chain uses TRBV28 and TRBJ2-7, with 7 bases aligning to TRBD2. Germline CDR1 reads MDHEN; CDR2 reads SYDVKM. The CDR3 length is 14 residues. CDR3 protein: CDSTPSGAPYEQYF. In nucleotides, the CDR3 is TGTGACAGCACCCCTAGCGGAGCTCCTTACGAGCAGTACTTC.